This T cell receptor (beta chain) was observed in a study of blood T cell repertoires in COVID-19. Source study methods: Amplification with reference gene primers provided the estimates of nucleated cell counts. Assay: immunoSEQ multiplex PCR; the TCRdb copy retains only in-frame clones and omits some. V and J calls and clone size are copied from that table; D and trimming were computed from the DNA. This table has tens of thousands of clones, roughly 85% appearing once. This CDR3 has 14 residues. Trimming stripped 6 bases from V and 0 bases from J, with 6 bases between. From germline, CDR1 is LGHDT and CDR2 YNNKEL (reference sequence). A few counts support this clone.

This clonotype was obtained from a human donor in a cohort sampled during active COVID-19. The genes are TRBV3-1 (or the pseudogene TRBV3-2) and TRBJ2-6; D unresolved. The sample comprised peripheral blood. This chain's CDR3 is CASRQSSGANVLTF. CDR3 in DNA: TGTGCCAGCAGACAGAGCTCTGGGGCCAACGTCCTGACTTTC.